This T cell receptor beta chain came from a study of blood T cell repertoires in COVID-19. Overall study: Collection of acute and convalescent COVID-19 samples took place in the United States, Italy and Spain. T cells, B-cell-depleted T cells, or PBMCs supplied cDNA or gDNA.

Germline trimming cut 3 bases from V and 7 bases from J; bases unmatched to any gene: 6. Germline-derived CDR1 and CDR2 are SGDLS and YYNGEE. This CDR3 is 14 amino acids long. Per the study methods: Reference gene primers were amplified, and this amplification served to estimate nucleated cell counts. Produced via immunoSEQ multiplex PCR; TCRdb's table is partial and in-frame only. That table is the source of V, J and clone size, and D and trimming were worked out from the DNA. The sample carries around 60,000 clones, 88% recorded once. The chain is built from TRBV9 and TRBJ2-1; 8 bases align to TRBD2. Sequences were obtained from peripheral blood. The receptor comes from a human donor in a cohort sampled during active COVID-19. As DNA, the CDR3 is TGTGCCAGCAGCGGTTTCGGGAGGGAGAATGAGCAGTTCTTC. Its protein product is CASSGFGRENEQFF.